The 27 T cell receptor beta chains below were found in one sample sequenced in a study of PD-L1 blockade in urothelial cancer. Documented time point: pretreatment peripheral blood. TCRdb's table, derived via immunoSEQ multiplex PCR, lists solely in-frame clones and lacks some. The data contain roughly 77,000 clones, roughly 84% of them singletons. This specimen was PBMCs, taken around atezolizumab (anti-PD-L1) treatment. The receptor set was obtained from a woman aged 70-85 years with urothelial cancer.

This rearrangement joins TRBV6-6 to TRBJ1-4; D uncertain. Germline CDR1 MNHNY, CDR2 SVGAGI (reference sequence). CDR3 length: 13 amino acids. V lost 8 bases, J lost 8 bases, and 15 bases lay in between. Here the CDR3 DNA reads TGTGCCAGCCGCCCGGTCGGGGTAGAAAAACTGTTTTTT. Translating gives CASRPVGVEKLFF.

The rearrangement links TRBV10-3 to TRBJ2-7, with a weak D call TRBD2 (5 bases). The CDR3 is 14 amino acids. Germline-derived CDR1 and CDR2 are ENHRY and SYGVKD. V lost 6 bases, J lost 3 bases, and 15 bases lay in between. CDR3 DNA sequence: TGTGCCATCAGAGCTTTTACCGGGGACTACGAGCAGTACTTC. Encoded protein: CAIRAFTGDYEQYF.

The J gene is TRBJ2-7, the V gene TRBV10-3; 9 bases match TRBD2. This CDR3 is built from 15 residues. CDR1 and CDR2 from the germline V gene are ENHRY and SYGVKD. With V trimmed by 6 bases and J by 2 bases, 8 bases remained unmatched. The CDR3 protein is CAISLQAGGPYEQYF. CDR3 DNA: TGTGCCATCAGCCTACAAGCGGGGGGACCCTACGAGCAGTACTTC.

This clone has more than one count but fewer than ten. The chain uses TRBV28 and TRBJ1-2; the match to TRBD1 covers 8 bases. The CDR3 has 15 amino acids. Trimming at V came to 3 bases and at J to 4 bases, leaving 7 bases not matched to a gene. The V gene's germline CDR1 is MDHEN and CDR2 SYDVKM. The CDR3 loop reads CASSFQGAVVYGYTF. The DNA of the CDR3 is TGTGCCAGCAGTTTTCAGGGGGCTGTCGTCTATGGCTACACCTTC.

The chain recombines TRBV5-1 with TRBJ1-5; D unresolved. The V end was cut by 2 bases, the J end by 5 bases, with 8 bases between. The length of the CDR3 is 13 residues. From germline, CDR1 is SGHRS and CDR2 YFSETQ. The DNA for the CDR3 is TGCGCCAGCAGCTTTAATTTCGATCAGCCCCAGCATTTT. Translation gives CASSFNFDQPQHF.

V is TRBV6-6 and J is TRBJ2-7; TRBD2 agrees at 7 bases. This CDR3 has 12 amino acids. Germline CDR1 reads MNHNY; CDR2 reads SVGAGI (reference sequence). V dropped 8 bases and J dropped 9; count of bases not matched to a gene: 10. CDR3 in amino acids: CASGLAEFGQYF. DNA for the CDR3: TGTGCCAGCGGCCTAGCGGAGTTCGGGCAGTACTTC.

The chain carries TRBV30 and TRBJ1-1; a weak D match, TRBD1 (6 bases). This CDR3 is 12 amino acids long. The germline V gene has CDR1 GTSNPN and CDR2 SVGIG (reference sequence). The V end was cut by 3 bases, the J end by 6 bases, with 11 bases between. The CDR3 DNA is TGTGCCTGGAGGGGGGGGCAAGCTGAAGCTTTCTTT. Translation gives CAWRGGQAEAFF.

V usage is TRBV10-3 and J usage is TRBJ1-1; 9 nucleotides line up with TRBD1. Germline V gives CDR1 ENHRY, CDR2 SYGVKD. The trim removed 6 bases at V and 1 base at J, leaving 3 bases unmatched. The CDR3 loop spans 14 amino acids. The chain's CDR3 is CAIRPGQGNTEAFF. CDR3 bases: TGTGCCATCAGGCCGGGACAGGGGAACACTGAAGCTTTCTTT.

This clone turned up a few times. V gene TRBV7-6 combines with J gene TRBJ1-1; D gene uncertain. With 0 bases removed from V and 1 base from J, the gap between germline ends came to 3 bases. This CDR3 region has 13 residues. CDR1 is SGHVS, CDR2 FNYEAQ, per germline. CDR3 in amino acids: CASSLAQNTEAFF. CDR3 in DNA: TGTGCCAGCAGCTTAGCACAGAACACTGAAGCTTTCTTT.

The chain joins TRBV19 to TRBJ1-5; 7 bases align to TRBD1. The germline gives CDR1 LNHDA, CDR2 SQIVND (reference sequence). Trimming cost V 6 bases and J 3 bases; bases outside gene matches: 8. The CDR3 sequence is 15 residues long. The CDR3 is CASRVRGLVNQPQHF. CDR3 coding DNA: TGTGCCAGTAGGGTCAGGGGGTTGGTCAATCAGCCCCAGCATTTT.

This chain connects TRBV28 to TRBJ1-5; 7 nucleotides align to TRBD1. CDR1 and CDR2 from the germline V gene are MDHEN and SYDVKM. The CDR3 spans 17 residues. V trimming: 6 bases; J trimming: 1 base; junction bases outside the gene matches: 12. CDR3 sequence reads: CASRARGQARSNQPQHF. CDR3 DNA sequence: TGTGCCAGCAGGGCCCGTGGACAGGCGAGGAGCAATCAGCCCCAGCATTTT. Supplemented by reference TRBV28 and TRBJ1-5, the full variable domain reads DVKVTQSSRYLVKRTGEKVFLECVQDMDHENMFWYRQDPGLGLRLIYFSYDVKMKEKGDIPEGYSVSREKKERFSLILESASTNQTSMYLCASRARGQARSNQPQHFGDGTRLSIL.

The gene calls are TRBV28 and TRBJ1-5; 12 bases match TRBD1. This CDR3 spans 16 amino acids. Germline V gives CDR1 MDHEN, CDR2 SYDVKM. Trimming removed 6 bases from V and 7 bases from J; junction bases left unmatched: 10. The CDR3 bases are TGTGCCAGCAGGCCTCAGGGACAGGGGGCTCGCCAGCCCCAGCATTTT. This sequence encodes CASRPQGQGARQPQHF.

CDR3 sequence reads: CASSKAKQGYTEAFF. CDR3 DNA sequence: TGTGCCAGCAGCAAGGCAAAACAGGGCTACACTGAAGCTTTCTTT. The gene calls are TRBV21-1 and TRBJ1-1; TRBD1, the table's D call, was not compared with the DNA. TRBV21-1 is a recognized pseudogene. The CDR3 is 15 residues long.

V is TRBV18 and J is TRBJ1-2, with D perhaps matching TRBD1 (5 bases). CDR1 is KGHSH, CDR2 LQKENI, per germline. V lost 4 bases and J 8 bases, leaving 14 bases between the germline ends. CDR3 length equals 13 residues. The CDR3 bases are TGTGCCAGCTCACTAACCGTCAGGGAAGGCTACACCTTC. This encodes CASSLTVREGYTF.

The V call is TRBV6-6, the J call TRBJ1-5, with D perhaps matching TRBD1 (5 bases). This CDR3 is 15 amino acids long. Germline lookup yields CDR1 MNHNY and CDR2 SVGAGI (reference sequence). The V end lost 5 bases, the J end lost 4 bases, and 15 bases lay between the germline ends. Written as DNA, the CDR3 is TGTGCCAGCAGTCTTGACAGCCTTCTTAATCAGCCCCAGCATTTT. Its protein product is CASSLDSLLNQPQHF.

This rearrangement joins TRBV2 to TRBJ2-4; no definite D call. Germline V lookup: CDR1 SNHLY, CDR2 FYNNEI. Trimming left V 0 bases short and J 2 bases short, with 8 bases between. This CDR3 contains 15 residues. Here the CDR3 reads CASSEAGFSKNIQYF. CDR3 in DNA: TGTGCCAGCAGTGAAGCGGGCTTTTCCAAAAACATTCAGTACTTC. The variable domain in full, completed from reference TRBV2 and TRBJ2-4, reads EPEVTQTPSHQVTQMGQEVILRCVPISNHLYFYWYRQILGQKVEFLVSFYNNEISEKSEIFDDQFSVERPDGSNFTLKIRSTKLEDSAMYFCASSEAGFSKNIQYFGAGTRLSVL.

This clone was seen just once. This chain links TRBV11-3 with TRBJ1-5; the match to TRBD1 covers 9 bases. The germline gives CDR1 SGHNT, CDR2 YENEEA. The CDR3 totals 16 residues. J lost 1 base, V lost 2 bases, and 3 bases had no gene match. The CDR3 coding sequence is TGTGCCAGCAGCTTACCCGGACAGGGGAGCAATCAGCCCCAGCATTTT. Translated: CASSLPGQGSNQPQHF.

The chain combines TRBV6-5 with TRBJ1-1; D uncertain. CDR1 is MNHEY, CDR2 SVGAGI, per germline. The CDR3 is made up of 14 amino acids. Trimming pared 1 base from V and 1 base from J, leaving 7 bases between. The CDR3 reads CASSYLAGNTEAFF. The CDR3 DNA reads TGTGCCAGCAGTTACTTGGCAGGGAACACTGAAGCTTTCTTT.

The chain employs TRBV2 and TRBJ2-3; D unclear. The CDR3 totals 14 residues. The germline V and J ends were trimmed by 4 bases and 2 bases, with 10 bases remaining between them. Germline CDR1 and CDR2: SNHLY and FYNNEI. CDR3 DNA sequence: TGTGCCAGCAGTGCTCGAGACACCACAGATACGCAGTATTTT. Encoded protein: CASSARDTTDTQYF.

This clone was observed once. This sequence joins TRBV4-1 and TRBJ1-2, with TRBD1 as a possible D gene (5 bases). V lost 4 bases and J lost 7, with 22 bases in between. Germline V gene sequence: CDR1 MGHRA, CDR2 YSYEKL. The CDR3 has 16 residues. CDR3 in DNA: TGCGCCAGCAGCCGACTCCCCCTCGTCAGGGACTTTGGCTACACCTTC. Its translation is CASSRLPLVRDFGYTF.

The chain recombines TRBV5-1 with TRBJ1-5; D gene ambiguous. CDR1 and CDR2 from the germline V gene are SGHRS and YFSETQ. V lost 4 bases and J lost 6, with 11 bases in between. This CDR3 is built from 13 residues. This CDR3 reads CASSREGGQPQHF. Written as DNA, the CDR3 is TGCGCCAGCAGCAGGGAGGGCGGTCAGCCCCAGCATTTT.

V is TRBV27 and J is TRBJ2-2, with D possibly being TRBD2 (6 bases). The germline V gene has CDR1 MNHEY and CDR2 SMNVEV (reference sequence). This CDR3 spans 17 amino acids. Trimming stripped 5 bases from V and 0 bases from J, with 16 bases between. CDR3 residues: CASSPARPGANTGELFF. The CDR3 bases are TGTGCCAGCAGTCCTGCCCGGCCGGGGGCGAACACCGGGGAGCTGTTTTTT.

The V call is TRBV18, the J call TRBJ1-3; 7 nucleotides line up with TRBD1. The germline V gene encodes CDR1 KGHSH and CDR2 LQKENI. The CDR3 covers 15 residues. Trimming cost V 2 bases and J 2 bases; bases outside gene matches: 3. The DNA of the CDR3 is TGTGCCAGCTCACCAACAGGGGATCCTGGAAACACCATATATTTT. It is translated as CASSPTGDPGNTIYF.

Only a few counts were recorded for this clone. The V gene is TRBV5-1, the J gene TRBJ2-3; the match to TRBD1 covers 7 bases. CDR1 SGHRS and CDR2 YFSETQ come from the germline V gene. Germline trimming cut 3 bases from V and 4 bases from J; bases unmatched to any gene: 5. There are 14 residues in the CDR3. The DNA of the CDR3 is TGCGCCAGCAGCTACTCAGGGGGTCCAGATACGCAGTATTTT. This gives the protein CASSYSGGPDTQYF.

The gene calls are TRBV7-6 and TRBJ2-3, with 11 positions matching TRBD1. CDR3 length equals 18 residues. From germline, CDR1 is SGHVS and CDR2 FNYEAQ. V was pared by 3 bases and J by 4 bases, with 12 bases of the junction left unmatched. CDR3 loop: CASSFFNPGQGGADTQYF. For the CDR3, the DNA is TGTGCCAGCAGCTTCTTCAACCCGGGACAGGGGGGCGCAGATACGCAGTATTTT.

J is TRBJ2-1 and V is TRBV7-2; TRBD1 aligns across 7 bases. Trimming at V came to 1 base and at J to 2 bases, leaving 5 bases not matched to a gene. The CDR3 runs 16 residues. Germline V gene sequence: CDR1 SGHTA, CDR2 FQGNSA. CDR3 amino acids: CASSLVARGTYNEQFF. The CDR3 DNA is TGTGCCAGCAGCTTAGTTGCCAGGGGGACCTACAATGAGCAGTTCTTC.

The chain employs TRBV2 and TRBJ2-7, with 7 bases fitting TRBD1. The CDR3 runs to 14 residues. In germline, CDR1 is SNHLY, CDR2 FYNNEI. V was pared by 2 bases and J by 2 bases, with 3 bases of the junction left unmatched. The CDR3 nucleotides read TGTGCCAGCAGTGAAAACAGGGGCCCCTACGAGCAGTACTTC. This codes for CASSENRGPYEQYF.